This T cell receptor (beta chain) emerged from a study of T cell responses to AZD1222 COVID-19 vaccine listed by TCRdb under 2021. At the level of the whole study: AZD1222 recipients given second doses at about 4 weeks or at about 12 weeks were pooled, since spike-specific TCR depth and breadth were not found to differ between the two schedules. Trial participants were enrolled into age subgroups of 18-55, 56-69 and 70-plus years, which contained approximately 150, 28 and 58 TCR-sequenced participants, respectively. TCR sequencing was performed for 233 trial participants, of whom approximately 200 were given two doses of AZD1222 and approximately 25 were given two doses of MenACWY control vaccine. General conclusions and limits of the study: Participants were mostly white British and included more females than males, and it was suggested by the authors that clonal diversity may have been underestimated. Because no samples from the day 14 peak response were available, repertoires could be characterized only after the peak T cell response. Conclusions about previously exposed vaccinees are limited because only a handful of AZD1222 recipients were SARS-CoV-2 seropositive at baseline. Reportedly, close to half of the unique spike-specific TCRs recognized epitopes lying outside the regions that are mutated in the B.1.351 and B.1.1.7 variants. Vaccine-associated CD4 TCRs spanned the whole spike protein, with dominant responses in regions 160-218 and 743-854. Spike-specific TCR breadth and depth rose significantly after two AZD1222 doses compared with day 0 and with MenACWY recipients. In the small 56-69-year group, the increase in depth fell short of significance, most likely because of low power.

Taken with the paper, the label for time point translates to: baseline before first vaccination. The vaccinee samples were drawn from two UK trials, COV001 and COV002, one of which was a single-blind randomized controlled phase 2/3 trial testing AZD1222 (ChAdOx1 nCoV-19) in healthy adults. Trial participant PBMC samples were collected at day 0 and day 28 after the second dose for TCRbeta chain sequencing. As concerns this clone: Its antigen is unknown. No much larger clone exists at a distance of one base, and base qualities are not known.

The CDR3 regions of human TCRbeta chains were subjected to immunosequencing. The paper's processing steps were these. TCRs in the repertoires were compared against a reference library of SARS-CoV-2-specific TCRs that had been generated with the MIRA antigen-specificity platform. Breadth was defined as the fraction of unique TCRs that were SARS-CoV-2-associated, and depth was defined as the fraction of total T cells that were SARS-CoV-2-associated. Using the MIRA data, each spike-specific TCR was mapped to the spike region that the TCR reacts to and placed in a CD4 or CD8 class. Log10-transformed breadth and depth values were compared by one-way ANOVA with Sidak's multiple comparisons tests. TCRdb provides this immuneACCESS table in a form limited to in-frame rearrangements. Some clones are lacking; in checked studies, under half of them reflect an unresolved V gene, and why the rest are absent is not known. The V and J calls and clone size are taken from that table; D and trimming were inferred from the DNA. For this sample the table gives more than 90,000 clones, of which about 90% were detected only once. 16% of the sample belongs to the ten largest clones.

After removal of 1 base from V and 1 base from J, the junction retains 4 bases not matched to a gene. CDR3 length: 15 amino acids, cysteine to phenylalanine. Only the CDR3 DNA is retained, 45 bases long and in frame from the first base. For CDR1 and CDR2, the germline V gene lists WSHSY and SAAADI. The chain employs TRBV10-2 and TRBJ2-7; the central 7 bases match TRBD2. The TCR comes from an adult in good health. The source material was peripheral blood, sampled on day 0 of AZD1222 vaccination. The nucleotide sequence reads TGCGCCAGCAGTGAGTTTCCTAGCGGATCCTACGAGCAGTACTTC. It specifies CASSEFPSGSYEQYF.